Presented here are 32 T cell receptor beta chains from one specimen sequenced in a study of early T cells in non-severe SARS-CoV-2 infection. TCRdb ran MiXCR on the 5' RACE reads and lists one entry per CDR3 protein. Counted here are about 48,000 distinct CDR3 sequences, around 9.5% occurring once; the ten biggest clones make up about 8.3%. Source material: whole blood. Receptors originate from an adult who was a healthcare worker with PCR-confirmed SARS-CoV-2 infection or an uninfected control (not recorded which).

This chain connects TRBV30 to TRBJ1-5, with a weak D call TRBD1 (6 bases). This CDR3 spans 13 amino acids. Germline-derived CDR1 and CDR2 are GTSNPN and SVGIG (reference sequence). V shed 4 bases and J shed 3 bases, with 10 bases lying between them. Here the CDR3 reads CAWTTGNNQPQHF. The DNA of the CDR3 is TGTGCCTGGACAACAGGGAACAATCAGCCCCAGCATTTT.

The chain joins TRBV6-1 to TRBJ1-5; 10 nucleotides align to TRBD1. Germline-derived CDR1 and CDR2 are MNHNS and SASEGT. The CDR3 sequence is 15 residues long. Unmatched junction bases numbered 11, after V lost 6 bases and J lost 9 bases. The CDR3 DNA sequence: TGTGCCAGCAGCCGGGACAGGGGTGCCGGCCGGCCCCAGCATTTT. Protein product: CASSRDRGAGRPQHF.

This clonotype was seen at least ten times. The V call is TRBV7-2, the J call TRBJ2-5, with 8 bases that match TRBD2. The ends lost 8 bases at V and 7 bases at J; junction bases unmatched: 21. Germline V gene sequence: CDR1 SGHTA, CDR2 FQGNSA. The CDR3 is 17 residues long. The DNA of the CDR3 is TGTGCCAGCCGCGTCCGGGGTTGTTCGGGCGGGAGGTGGACCCAGTACTTC. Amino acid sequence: CASRVRGCSGGRWTQYF.

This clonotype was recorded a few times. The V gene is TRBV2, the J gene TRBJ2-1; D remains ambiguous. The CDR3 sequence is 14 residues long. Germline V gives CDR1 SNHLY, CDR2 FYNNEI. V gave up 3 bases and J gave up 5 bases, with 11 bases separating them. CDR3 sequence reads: CASSDAEFHNEQFF. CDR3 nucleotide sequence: TGTGCCAGCAGTGATGCGGAGTTTCACAATGAGCAGTTCTTC.

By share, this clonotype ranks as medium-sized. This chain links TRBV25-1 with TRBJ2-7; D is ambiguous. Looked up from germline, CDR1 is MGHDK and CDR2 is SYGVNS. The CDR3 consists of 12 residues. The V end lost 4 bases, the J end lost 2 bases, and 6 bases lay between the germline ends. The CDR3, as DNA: TGTGCCAGCAGTGCCAGCGCCTACGAGCAGTACTTC. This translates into CASSASAYEQYF.

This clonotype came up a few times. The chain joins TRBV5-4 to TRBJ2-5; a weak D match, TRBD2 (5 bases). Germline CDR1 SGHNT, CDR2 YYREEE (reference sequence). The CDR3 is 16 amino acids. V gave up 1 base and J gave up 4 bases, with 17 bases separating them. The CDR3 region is CASSLLDAGVRETQYF. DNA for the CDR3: TGTGCCAGCAGCTTGCTAGACGCGGGCGTCCGAGAGACCCAGTACTTC.

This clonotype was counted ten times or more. CDR3 residues: CASSLRELGNIQYF. CDR3 coding DNA: TGTGCCAGTAGTCTTCGGGAGCTGGGGAACATTCAGTACTTC. The V gene is TRBV19, the J gene TRBJ2-4, with D perhaps TRBD2 (6 bases). Germline V gene lookup returns CDR1 LNHDA and CDR2 SQIVND (reference sequence). Between the trimmed V and J ends, which lost 5 bases and 7 bases, there was a span of 15 bases. The CDR3 sequence is 14 residues long.

CDR3 region: CASSVGGDSYEQYF. The CDR3 nucleotides are TGTGCCAGCAGCGTAGGGGGGGATTCCTACGAGCAGTACTTC. The rearrangement links TRBV9 to TRBJ2-7, with D tentatively TRBD2 (6 bases). In germline, CDR1 is SGDLS, CDR2 YYNGEE. The V end lost 0 bases, the J end lost 1 base, and 8 bases lay between the germline ends. CDR3 length: 14 amino acids.

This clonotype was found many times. The CDR3 region is CASSLLGGPNEQFF. CDR3 DNA: TGCGCCAGCAGCTTATTAGGAGGGCCGAATGAGCAGTTCTTC. The rearrangement joins TRBV5-1 to TRBJ2-1; a possible D gene is TRBD2 (6 bases). Germline V gene data show CDR1 as SGHRS and CDR2 as YFSETQ. V lost 2 bases and J lost 7, with 13 bases in between. CDR3 size: 14 residues.

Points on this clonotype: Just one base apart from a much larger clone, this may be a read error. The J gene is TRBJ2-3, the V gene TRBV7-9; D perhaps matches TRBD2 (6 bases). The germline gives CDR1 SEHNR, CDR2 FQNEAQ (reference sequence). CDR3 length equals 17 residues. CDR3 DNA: TGTGTCAGCAGCCGCCGGACTATTGCCTTCCTCACAGATACGCAGTATTTT. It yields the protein CVSSRRTIAFLTDTQYF. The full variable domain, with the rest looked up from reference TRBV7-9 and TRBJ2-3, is DTGVSQNPRHKITKRGQNVTFRCDPISEHNRLYWYRQTLGQGPEFLTYFQNEAQLEKSRLLSDRFSAERPKGSFSTLEIQRTEQGDSAMYLCVSSRRTIAFLTDTQYFGPGTRLTVL.

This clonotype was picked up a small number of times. The CDR3: CASSLLAGKQETQYF. The CDR3 DNA sequence: TGTGCCAGCAGCTTACTAGCGGGGAAGCAAGAGACCCAGTACTTC. The chain carries TRBV11-2 and TRBJ2-5, with 9 bases fitting TRBD2. V lost 2 bases and J lost 2; bases outside the gene matches: 3. CDR1 and CDR2 (germline): SGHAT, FQNNGV. The CDR3 consists of 15 residues.

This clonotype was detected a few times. CDR3 sequence (DNA): TGTGCCAGCAGTATGGGGGGTAACACTGAAGCTTTCTTT. Residues: CASSMGGNTEAFF. The chain links TRBV6-5 to TRBJ1-1; a possible D gene is TRBD1 (5 bases). V lost 5 bases to trimming and J lost 2 bases, with 9 bases between them. The CDR3 runs to 13 residues. Germline loops: CDR1 MNHEY, CDR2 SVGAGI.

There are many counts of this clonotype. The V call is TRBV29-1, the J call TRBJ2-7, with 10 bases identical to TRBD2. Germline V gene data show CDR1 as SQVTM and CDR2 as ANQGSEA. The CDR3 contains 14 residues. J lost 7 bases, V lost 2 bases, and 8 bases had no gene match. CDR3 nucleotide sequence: TGCAGCGTTGAAATGGCTAGCGGGAGTGTTGAGCAGTACTTC. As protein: CSVEMASGSVEQYF.

The CDR3 here is CATRGSGGELFF. As DNA, the CDR3 is TGTGCCACCAGGGGGTCGGGCGGGGAGCTGTTTTTT. This chain joins TRBV12-3 or TRBV12-4 and TRBJ2-2; 7 bases agree with TRBD1. The CDR3 totals 12 residues. V lost 10 bases and J lost 7; bases outside the gene matches: 6.

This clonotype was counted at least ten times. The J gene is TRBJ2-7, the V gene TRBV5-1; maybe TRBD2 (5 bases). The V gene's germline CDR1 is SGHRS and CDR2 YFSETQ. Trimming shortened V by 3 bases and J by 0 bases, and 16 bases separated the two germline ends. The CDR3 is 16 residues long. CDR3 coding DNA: TGCGCCAGCAGCTCTTTAGGACTTGCGAGCTCCTACGAGCAGTACTTC. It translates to CASSSLGLASSYEQYF.

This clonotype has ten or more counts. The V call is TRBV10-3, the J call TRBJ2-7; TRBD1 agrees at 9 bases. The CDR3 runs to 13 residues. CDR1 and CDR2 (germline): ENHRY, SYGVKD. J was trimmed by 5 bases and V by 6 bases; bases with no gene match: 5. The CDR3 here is CAIRGTGPHEQYF. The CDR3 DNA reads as TGTGCCATCAGGGGGACAGGGCCCCACGAGCAGTACTTC.

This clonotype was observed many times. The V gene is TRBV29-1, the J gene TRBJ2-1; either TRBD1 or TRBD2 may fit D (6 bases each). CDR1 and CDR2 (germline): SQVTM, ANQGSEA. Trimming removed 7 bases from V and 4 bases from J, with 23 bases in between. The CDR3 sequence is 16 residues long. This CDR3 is CSASSRGPDLYNEQFF. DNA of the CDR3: TGCAGCGCTTCCTCACGGGGGCCTGACCTGTACAATGAGCAGTTCTTC.

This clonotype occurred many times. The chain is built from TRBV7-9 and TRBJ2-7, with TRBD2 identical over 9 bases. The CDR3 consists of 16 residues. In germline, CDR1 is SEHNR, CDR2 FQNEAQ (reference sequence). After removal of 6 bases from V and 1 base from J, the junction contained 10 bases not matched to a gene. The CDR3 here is CASRGRTLAGSYEQYF. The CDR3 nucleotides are TGTGCCAGCAGGGGGAGGACGCTAGCGGGGTCCTACGAGCAGTACTTC.

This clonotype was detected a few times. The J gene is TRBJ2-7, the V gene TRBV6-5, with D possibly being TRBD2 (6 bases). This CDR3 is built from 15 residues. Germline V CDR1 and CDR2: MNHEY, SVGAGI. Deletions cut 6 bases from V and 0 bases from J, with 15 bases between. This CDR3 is CASSRLAKSSYEQYF. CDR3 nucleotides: TGTGCCAGCAGCCGCCTAGCGAAAAGCTCCTACGAGCAGTACTTC.

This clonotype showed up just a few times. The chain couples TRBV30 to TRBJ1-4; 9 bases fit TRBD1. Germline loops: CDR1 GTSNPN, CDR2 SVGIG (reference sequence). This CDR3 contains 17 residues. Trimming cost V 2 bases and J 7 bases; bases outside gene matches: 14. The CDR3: CAWSILPPGQGGEKLFF. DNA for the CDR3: TGTGCCTGGAGTATCCTCCCTCCGGGACAGGGTGGTGAAAAACTGTTTTTT.

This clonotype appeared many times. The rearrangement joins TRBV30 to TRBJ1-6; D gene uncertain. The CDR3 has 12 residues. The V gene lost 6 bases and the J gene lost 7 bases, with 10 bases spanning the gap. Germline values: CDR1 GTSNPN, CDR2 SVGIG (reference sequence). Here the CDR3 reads CACRRTNSPLHF. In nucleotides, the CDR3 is TGTGCCTGTCGGCGGACCAATTCACCCCTCCACTTT.

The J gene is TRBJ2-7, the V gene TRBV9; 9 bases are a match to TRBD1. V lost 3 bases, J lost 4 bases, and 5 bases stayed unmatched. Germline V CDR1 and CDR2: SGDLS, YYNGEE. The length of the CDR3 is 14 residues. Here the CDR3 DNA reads TGTGCCAGCAGCGAATCGGACAGGGGTTACGAGCAGTACTTC. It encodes CASSESDRGYEQYF. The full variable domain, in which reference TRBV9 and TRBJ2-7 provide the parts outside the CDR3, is DSGVTQTPKHLITATGQRVTLRCSPRSGDLSVYWYQQSLDQGLQFLIQYYNGEERAKGNILERFSAQQFPDLHSELNLSSLELGDSALYFCASSESDRGYEQYFGPGTRLTVT.

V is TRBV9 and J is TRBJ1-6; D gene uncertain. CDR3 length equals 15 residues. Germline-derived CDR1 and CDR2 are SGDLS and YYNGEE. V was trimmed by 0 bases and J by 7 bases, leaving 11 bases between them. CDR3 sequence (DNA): TGTGCCAGCAGCGTAGCTGGCAGGAGGAATTCACCCCTCCACTTT. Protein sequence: CASSVAGRRNSPLHF. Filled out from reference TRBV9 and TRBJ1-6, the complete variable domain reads DSGVTQTPKHLITATGQRVTLRCSPRSGDLSVYWYQQSLDQGLQFLIQYYNGEERAKGNILERFSAQQFPDLHSELNLSSLELGDSALYFCASSVAGRRNSPLHFGNGTRLTVT.

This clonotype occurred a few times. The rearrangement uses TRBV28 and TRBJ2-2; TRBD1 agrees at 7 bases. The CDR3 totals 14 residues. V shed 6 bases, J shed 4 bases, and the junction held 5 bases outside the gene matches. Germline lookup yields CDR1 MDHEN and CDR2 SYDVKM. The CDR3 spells CASSRDRITGELFF. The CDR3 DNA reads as TGTGCCAGCAGCCGGGACAGAATCACCGGGGAGCTGTTTTTT. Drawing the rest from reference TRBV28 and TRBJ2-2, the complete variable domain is DVKVTQSSRYLVKRTGEKVFLECVQDMDHENMFWYRQDPGLGLRLIYFSYDVKMKEKGDIPEGYSVSREKKERFSLILESASTNQTSMYLCASSRDRITGELFFGEGSRLTVL.

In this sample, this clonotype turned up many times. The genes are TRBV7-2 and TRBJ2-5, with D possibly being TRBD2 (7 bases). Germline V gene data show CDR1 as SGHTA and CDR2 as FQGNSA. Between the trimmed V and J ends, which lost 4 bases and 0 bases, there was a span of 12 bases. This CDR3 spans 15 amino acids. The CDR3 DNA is TGTGCCAGCAGCTCACAGGGAGGGTACCAAGAGACCCAGTACTTC. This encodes CASSSQGGYQETQYF.

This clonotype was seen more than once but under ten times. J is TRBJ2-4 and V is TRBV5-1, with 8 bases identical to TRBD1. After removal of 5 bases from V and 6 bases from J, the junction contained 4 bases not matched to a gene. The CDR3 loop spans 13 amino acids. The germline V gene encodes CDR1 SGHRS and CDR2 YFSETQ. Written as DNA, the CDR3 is TGCGCCAGCAGGACAGGGGATGGAAACATTCAGTACTTC. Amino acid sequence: CASRTGDGNIQYF.

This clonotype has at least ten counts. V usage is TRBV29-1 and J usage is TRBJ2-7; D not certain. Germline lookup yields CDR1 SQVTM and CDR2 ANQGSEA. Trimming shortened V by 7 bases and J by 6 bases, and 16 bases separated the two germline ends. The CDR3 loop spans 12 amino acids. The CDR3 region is CSARPDSIEQYF. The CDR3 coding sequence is TGCAGCGCCCGGCCAGATTCTATCGAGCAGTACTTC.

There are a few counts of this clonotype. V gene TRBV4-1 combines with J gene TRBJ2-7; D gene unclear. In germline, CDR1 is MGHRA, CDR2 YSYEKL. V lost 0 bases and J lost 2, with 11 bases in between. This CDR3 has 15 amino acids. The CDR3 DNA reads TGCGCCAGCAGCCAAGATCCACTGGGCACCTACGAGCAGTACTTC. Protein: CASSQDPLGTYEQYF.

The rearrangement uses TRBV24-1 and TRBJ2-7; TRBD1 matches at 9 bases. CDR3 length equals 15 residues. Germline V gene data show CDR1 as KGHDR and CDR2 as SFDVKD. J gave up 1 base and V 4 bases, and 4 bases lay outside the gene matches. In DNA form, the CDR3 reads TGTGCCACCAGTGACTCCGGGACAGGGTCCTACGAGCAGTACTTC. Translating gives CATSDSGTGSYEQYF.

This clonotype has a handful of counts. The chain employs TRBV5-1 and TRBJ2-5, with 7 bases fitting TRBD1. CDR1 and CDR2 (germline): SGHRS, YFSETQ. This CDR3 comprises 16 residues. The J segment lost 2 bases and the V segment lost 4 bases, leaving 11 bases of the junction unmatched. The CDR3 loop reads CASSRTGQPIQETQYF. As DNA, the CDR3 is TGCGCCAGCAGCCGAACGGGACAGCCCATACAAGAGACCCAGTACTTC.

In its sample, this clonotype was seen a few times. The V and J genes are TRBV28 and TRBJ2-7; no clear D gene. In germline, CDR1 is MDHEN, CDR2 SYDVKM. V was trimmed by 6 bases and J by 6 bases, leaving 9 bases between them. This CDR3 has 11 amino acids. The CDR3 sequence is CASSGPFEQYF. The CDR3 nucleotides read TGTGCCAGCAGCGGCCCCTTCGAGCAGTACTTC.

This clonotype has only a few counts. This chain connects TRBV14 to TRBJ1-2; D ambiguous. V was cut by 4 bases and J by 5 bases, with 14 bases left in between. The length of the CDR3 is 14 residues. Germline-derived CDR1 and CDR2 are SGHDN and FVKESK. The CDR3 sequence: CASSPLRGGYGYTF. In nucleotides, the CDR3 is TGTGCCAGCAGCCCCTTACGGGGAGGATATGGCTACACCTTC.